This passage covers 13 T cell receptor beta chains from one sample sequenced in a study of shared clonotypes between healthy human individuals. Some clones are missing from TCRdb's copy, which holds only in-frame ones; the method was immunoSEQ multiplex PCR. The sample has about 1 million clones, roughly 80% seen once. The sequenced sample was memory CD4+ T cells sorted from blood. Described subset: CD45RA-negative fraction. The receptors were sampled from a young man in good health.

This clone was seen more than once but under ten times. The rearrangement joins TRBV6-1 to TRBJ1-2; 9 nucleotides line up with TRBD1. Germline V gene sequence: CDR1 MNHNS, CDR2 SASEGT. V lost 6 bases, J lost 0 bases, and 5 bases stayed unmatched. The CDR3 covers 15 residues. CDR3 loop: CASRAGTGTNYGYTF. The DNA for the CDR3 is TGTGCCAGCAGGGCCGGGACAGGGACTAACTATGGCTACACCTTC.

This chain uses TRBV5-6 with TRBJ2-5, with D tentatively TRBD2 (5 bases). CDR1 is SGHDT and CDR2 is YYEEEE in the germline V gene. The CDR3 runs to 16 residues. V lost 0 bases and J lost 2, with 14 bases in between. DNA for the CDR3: TGTGCCAGCAGCTTGGGGGTCGCGGGCCAACAAGAGACCCAGTACTTC. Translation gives CASSLGVAGQQETQYF.

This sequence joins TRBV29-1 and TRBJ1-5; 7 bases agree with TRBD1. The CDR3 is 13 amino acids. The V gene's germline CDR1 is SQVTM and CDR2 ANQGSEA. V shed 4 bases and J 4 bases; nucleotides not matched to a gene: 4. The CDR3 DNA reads TGCAGCGTTGGGCCGGGACAGAATCAGCCCCAGCATTTT. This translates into CSVGPGQNQPQHF.

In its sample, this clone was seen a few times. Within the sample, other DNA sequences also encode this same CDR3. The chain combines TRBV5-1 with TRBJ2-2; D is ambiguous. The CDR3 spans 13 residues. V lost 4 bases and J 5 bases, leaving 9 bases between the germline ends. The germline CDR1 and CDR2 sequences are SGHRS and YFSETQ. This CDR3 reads CASSGLGTGELFF. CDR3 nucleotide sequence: TGCGCCAGCAGCGGGCTGGGGACCGGGGAGCTGTTTTTT.

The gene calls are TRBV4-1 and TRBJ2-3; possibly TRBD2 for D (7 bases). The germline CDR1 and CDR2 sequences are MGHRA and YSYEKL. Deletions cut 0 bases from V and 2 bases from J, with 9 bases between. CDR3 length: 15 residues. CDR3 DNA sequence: TGCGCCAGCAGCCAAGACGGGGGGCACACAGATACGCAGTATTTT. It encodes CASSQDGGHTDTQYF.

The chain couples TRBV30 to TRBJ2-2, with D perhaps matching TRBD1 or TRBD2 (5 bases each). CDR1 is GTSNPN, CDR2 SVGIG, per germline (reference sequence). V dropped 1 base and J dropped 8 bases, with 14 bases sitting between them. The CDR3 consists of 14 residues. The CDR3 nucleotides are TGTGCCTGGAGTGGTCGACGAGGGGTAGGGGAGCTGTTTTTT. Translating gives CAWSGRRGVGELFF.

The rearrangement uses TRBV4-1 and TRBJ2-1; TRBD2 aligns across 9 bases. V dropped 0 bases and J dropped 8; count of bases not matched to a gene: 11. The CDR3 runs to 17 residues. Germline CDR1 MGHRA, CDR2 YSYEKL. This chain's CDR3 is CASSQEVGTSSIHEQFF. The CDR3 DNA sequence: TGCGCCAGCAGCCAAGAGGTAGGGACTAGCTCGATCCATGAGCAGTTCTTC.

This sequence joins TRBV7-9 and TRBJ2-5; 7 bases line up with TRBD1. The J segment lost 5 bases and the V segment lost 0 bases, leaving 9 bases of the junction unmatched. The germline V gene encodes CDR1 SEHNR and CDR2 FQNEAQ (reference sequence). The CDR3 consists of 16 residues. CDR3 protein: CASSLATTGRRETQYF. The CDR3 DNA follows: TGTGCCAGCAGCTTAGCCACGACAGGGCGGAGGGAGACCCAGTACTTC.

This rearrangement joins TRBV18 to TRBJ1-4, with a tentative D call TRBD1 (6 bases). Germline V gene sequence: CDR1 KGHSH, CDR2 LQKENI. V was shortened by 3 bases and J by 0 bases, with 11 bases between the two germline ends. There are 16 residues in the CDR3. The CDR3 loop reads CASSPTGLATNEKLFF. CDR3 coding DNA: TGTGCCAGCTCACCGACAGGACTTGCAACTAATGAAAAACTGTTTTTT.

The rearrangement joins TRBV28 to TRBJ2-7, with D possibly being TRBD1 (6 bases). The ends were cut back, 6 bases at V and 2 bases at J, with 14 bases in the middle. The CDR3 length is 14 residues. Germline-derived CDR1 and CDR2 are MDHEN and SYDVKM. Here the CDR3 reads CASRSTGFPYEQYF. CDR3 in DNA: TGTGCCAGCAGATCAACAGGGTTTCCCTACGAGCAGTACTTC.

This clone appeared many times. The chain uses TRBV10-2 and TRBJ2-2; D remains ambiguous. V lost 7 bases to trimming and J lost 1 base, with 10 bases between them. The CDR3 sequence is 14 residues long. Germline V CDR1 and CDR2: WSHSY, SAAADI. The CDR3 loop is CASNILRNTGELFF. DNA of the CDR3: TGCGCCAGCAACATCCTTAGGAACACCGGGGAGCTGTTTTTT.

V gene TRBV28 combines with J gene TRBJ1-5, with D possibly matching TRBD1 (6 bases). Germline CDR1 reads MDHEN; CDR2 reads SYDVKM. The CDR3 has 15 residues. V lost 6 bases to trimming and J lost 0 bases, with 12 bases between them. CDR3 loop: CASRGGGVSNQPQHF. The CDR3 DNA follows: TGTGCCAGCAGGGGAGGGGGGGTTAGCAATCAGCCCCAGCATTTT. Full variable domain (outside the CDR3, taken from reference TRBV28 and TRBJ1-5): DVKVTQSSRYLVKRTGEKVFLECVQDMDHENMFWYRQDPGLGLRLIYFSYDVKMKEKGDIPEGYSVSREKKERFSLILESASTNQTSMYLCASRGGGVSNQPQHFGDGTRLSIL.

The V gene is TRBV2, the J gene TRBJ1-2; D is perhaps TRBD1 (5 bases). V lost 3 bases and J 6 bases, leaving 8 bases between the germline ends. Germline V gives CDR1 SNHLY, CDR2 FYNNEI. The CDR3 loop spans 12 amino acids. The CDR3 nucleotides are TGTGCCAGCAGTGACCCAGGGAATGGCTACACCTTC. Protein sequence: CASSDPGNGYTF.